The 5 T cell receptor beta chains listed next were all sequenced from one sample in a study of a mutant IDH1 vaccine in newly diagnosed glioma. Documented time point: week 11, during vaccination. Every single dose of the vaccine, 300 ug of mutant IDH1 20-mer peptide, came with topical imiquimod. The antigens these receptors bind are not known. Here immunoSEQ multiplex PCR was the method, and the copy in TCRdb shows in-frame clones only, minus some. The sample includes about 36,000 clones, over 70% of them seen just once. This material consisted of peripheral blood mononuclear cells (PBMCs), taken from a glioma patient whose treatment included an IDH1 peptide vaccine. Receptors were obtained from a woman aged 30 to 39 with glioma. Some clones in this sample may be carry-over from other donors' samples.

The chain carries TRBV5-8 and TRBJ1-4; D may be TRBD1 (6 bases). The germline V gene has CDR1 SGHTS and CDR2 YDEGEE. This CDR3 has 16 amino acids. With 5 bases removed from V and 5 bases from J, the gap between germline ends came to 19 bases. The CDR3 DNA reads as TGTGCCAGCAGACCCGGAAGGGGGATTAAAAATGAAAAACTGTTTTTT. Translation gives CASRPGRGIKNEKLFF.

This chain links TRBV12-5 with TRBJ2-7; D might be TRBD2 (6 bases). V was cut by 7 bases and J by 0 bases, with 19 bases left in between. Germline V CDR1 and CDR2: LGHNT, FRNRAP. The CDR3 has 16 amino acids. CDR3 protein: CASVSSNSGYSYEQYF. In DNA form, the CDR3 reads TGTGCTAGTGTCTCCTCCAATAGCGGATACTCCTACGAGCAGTACTTC.

This chain links TRBV5-1 with TRBJ2-3; 11 bases are shared with TRBD2. Germline lookup yields CDR1 SGHRS and CDR2 YFSETQ. The length of the CDR3 is 15 residues. V dropped 4 bases and J dropped 2; count of bases not matched to a gene: 3. The CDR3 DNA reads TGCGCCAGCAGCACGGGACTAGCGGTCACAGATACGCAGTATTTT. Its protein product is CASSTGLAVTDTQYF.

The chain has TRBV11-3 and TRBJ2-7; 9 bases align to TRBD1. The trim removed 3 bases at V and 6 bases at J, leaving 6 bases unmatched. CDR1 is SGHNT, CDR2 YENEEA, per germline. The CDR3 loop spans 14 amino acids. The CDR3 is CASSLGTGLTEQYF. DNA of the CDR3: TGTGCCAGCAGCTTGGGGACAGGGTTAACCGAGCAGTACTTC.

The chain couples TRBV14 to TRBJ1-2; TRBD1 matches at 7 bases. Germline trimming cut 6 bases from V and 8 bases from J; bases unmatched to any gene: 21. This CDR3 has 17 amino acids. The germline CDR1 and CDR2 sequences are SGHDN and FVKESK. The CDR3 loop reads CASSGGTDGPLLRGYTF. CDR3 nucleotides: TGTGCCAGCAGTGGCGGGACAGACGGTCCCCTTTTGCGAGGCTACACCTTC.